The TCR beta chain under discussion was sequenced for a study of blood T cell repertoires in COVID-19. The data were produced by immunoSEQ multiplex PCR, yet TCRdb's version contains in-frame clones alone and is incomplete. The top ten hold under 8% of the sample, which has under 300,000 clones, around 84% seen once. The study recruited exposed participants who had met a COVID-19 case within 2 weeks before entry. Trimming took 3 bases from V and 3 from J, leaving 16 bases between them. The germline gives CDR1 SGHRS, CDR2 YFSETQ. The CDR3 totals 16 residues. The source material was PBMCs or T cells enriched from blood (not recorded which). This clonotype was obtained from a woman aged 45 to 65 who had been exposed to COVID-19. This chain joins TRBV5-1 and TRBJ2-1; D is possibly TRBD2 (6 bases). CDR3 coding DNA: TGCGCCAGCAGCTCAGGAATAGCGGAACTCTACAATGAGCAGTTCTTC. It translates to CASSSGIAELYNEQFF.